This T cell receptor (beta chain) was identified during a study of molecular identifiers for immune sequencing clone quantification. Germline V gene data show CDR1 as LGHNA and CDR2 as YNFKEQ. CDR3 length: 13 amino acids. The germline V and J ends were trimmed by 0 bases and 10 bases, with 10 bases remaining between them. TCRdb re-analysed the PCR reads in MiXCR, keeping a single row per CDR3 protein. The table has hundreds of thousands of distinct CDR3 sequences, less than 30% seen once. Libraries from naive CD8 cells were generated from approximately 20,000 to 1,000,000 sorted cells (with 10%, 30% or 50% RNA).

The clonotype originates from a human donor in good health. Some libraries in this study had Jurkat cell RNA spiked in. The J gene is TRBJ2-1, the V gene TRBV4-2; a weak D match, TRBD2 (5 bases). The sequenced material came from naive CD8+ T cells from blood, with Jurkat cell RNA spiked in. The subset is: FACS-sorted CD8+CD4-CCR7+CD45RA+ naive T cells. CDR3 nucleotide sequence: TGTGCCAGCAGCCAAGATCTAGCCCTCGAGCAGTTCTTC. It is translated as CASSQDLALEQFF.